These 25 T cell receptor beta chains came from one sample sequenced in a study of cytomegalovirus exposure and HLA in healthy donors. Primers for the PCR totalled 60 Vbeta and 13 Jbeta. Assay: immunoSEQ multiplex PCR; the TCRdb copy retains only in-frame clones and omits some. The sample lists roughly 130,000 clones; over 75% were seen once. Source material: PBMCs. These receptors all come from a woman aged 40 to 50 in good health and CMV-seronegative.

This clone occurred once. This sequence joins TRBV27 and TRBJ2-1; 9 nucleotides line up with TRBD1. This CDR3 comprises 15 residues. Germline lookup yields CDR1 MNHEY and CDR2 SMNVEV (reference sequence). The V segment lost 3 bases and the J segment 5 bases; nucleotides outside the gene matches: 5. This CDR3 reads CASSFRQGENNEQFF. Written as DNA, the CDR3 is TGTGCCAGCAGTTTCCGACAGGGGGAAAACAATGAGCAGTTCTTC.

This sequence joins TRBV6-5 and TRBJ2-7; TRBD2 is a possible D gene (5 bases). The V and J ends lost 0 bases and 6 bases respectively, with 12 bases between them. In germline, CDR1 is MNHEY, CDR2 SVGAGI. The CDR3 loop spans 14 amino acids. As DNA, the CDR3 is TGTGCCAGCAGTTACTCTATAGGAGGCGGCGAGCAGTACTTC. Its translation is CASSYSIGGGEQYF.

The chain employs TRBV7-9 and TRBJ2-7; 10 nucleotides align to TRBD2. This CDR3 is 15 amino acids long. V was pared by 1 base and J by 2 bases, with 2 bases of the junction left unmatched. Germline CDR1 and CDR2: SEHNR and FQNEAQ (reference sequence). The CDR3 sequence is CASSLVLAGAYEQYF. The CDR3, as DNA: TGTGCCAGCAGCTTAGTGCTAGCGGGAGCCTACGAGCAGTACTTC.

The V call is TRBV5-1, the J call TRBJ2-5, with 7 bases that match TRBD2. This CDR3 region has 15 residues. Trimming took 4 bases from V and 2 from J; bases not matched to a gene: 8. Germline V gene data show CDR1 as SGHRS and CDR2 as YFSETQ. The CDR3 sequence is CASSLTAGPQETQYF. The CDR3 DNA is TGCGCCAGCAGCCTCACAGCGGGACCGCAAGAGACCCAGTACTTC.

J is TRBJ1-1 and V is TRBV11-3, with D perhaps TRBD1 (6 bases). Germline V gene sequence: CDR1 SGHNT, CDR2 YENEEA. V was trimmed by 0 bases and J by 3 bases, leaving 8 bases between them. This CDR3 is 14 amino acids long. CDR3 residues: CASSLEGADTEAFF. CDR3 sequence (DNA): TGTGCCAGCAGCTTAGAGGGGGCCGACACTGAAGCTTTCTTT.

The chain recombines TRBV11-3 with TRBJ2-1, with D perhaps matching TRBD2 (6 bases). Germline loops: CDR1 SGHNT, CDR2 YENEEA. CDR3 length: 19 amino acids. V lost 2 bases and J lost 6, with 26 bases in between. CDR3 protein: CASSLWSGSWSTASNEQFF. In nucleotides, the CDR3 is TGTGCCAGCAGCTTATGGTCCGGGAGCTGGAGTACCGCCTCCAATGAGCAGTTCTTC.

The V gene is TRBV7-2, the J gene TRBJ1-1, with D uncertain. The germline V gene encodes CDR1 SGHTA and CDR2 FQGNSA. The CDR3 runs 14 residues. V was trimmed by 3 bases and J by 6 bases, leaving 14 bases between them. Written as DNA, the CDR3 is TGTGCCAGCAGCTTTGCGGAGGCTAGAGCTGAAGCTTTCTTT. As protein: CASSFAEARAEAFF. Variable domain in full (rest from reference TRBV7-2 and TRBJ1-1): GAGVSQSPSNKVTEKGKDVELRCDPISGHTALYWYRQSLGQGLEFLIYFQGNSAPDKSGLPSDRFSAERTGGSVSTLTIQRTQQEDSAVYLCASSFAEARAEAFFGQGTRLTVV.

This chain uses TRBV15 with TRBJ1-2, with D perhaps matching TRBD1 (5 bases). The germline V gene has CDR1 LNHNV and CDR2 YYDKDF (reference sequence). The CDR3 consists of 14 residues. V was cut by 1 base and J by 2 bases, with 8 bases left in between. In nucleotides, the CDR3 is TGTGCCACCAGCAGAGGGGGCACGAACTATGGCTACACCTTC. Translated: CATSRGGTNYGYTF.

This rearrangement joins TRBV9 to TRBJ2-5; TRBD2 matches 8 bases. The V gene's germline CDR1 is SGDLS and CDR2 YYNGEE. Trimming took 1 base from V and 1 from J; bases not matched to a gene: 12. The CDR3 contains 18 residues. CDR3 DNA: TGTGCCAGCAGCGTACAACCGGCGTCGGGGGGGGCCCAAGAGACCCAGTACTTC. Protein: CASSVQPASGGAQETQYF.

The chain employs TRBV1 and TRBJ1-1. TRBV1 constitutes a pseudogene. The CDR3 covers 14 residues. The CDR3 DNA reads as TGCACCAGCAGCCCTCGGGGGGCGGAAACTGAAGCTTTCTTT. This encodes CTSSPRGAETEAFF.

The V call is TRBV2, the J call TRBJ1-1; 7 bases fit TRBD1. Trimming at V came to 0 bases and at J to 3 bases, leaving 10 bases not matched to a gene. CDR3 length equals 17 residues. Germline V gene data show CDR1 as SNHLY and CDR2 as FYNNEI. CDR3 bases: TGTGCCAGCAGTGAAGCCCTCGACAGGGTGATCGACACTGAAGCTTTCTTT. Residues: CASSEALDRVIDTEAFF.

This chain uses TRBV29-1 with TRBJ1-2; D perhaps matches TRBD1 (6 bases). There are 13 residues in the CDR3. The V and J ends lost 8 bases and 5 bases respectively, with 18 bases between them. In germline, CDR1 is SQVTM, CDR2 ANQGSEA. The CDR3 protein is CSTRDTEFYGYTF. CDR3 sequence (DNA): TGCAGCACCCGGGACACCGAATTTTATGGCTACACCTTC.

The V gene is TRBV7-9, the J gene TRBJ1-5; no clear D gene. The CDR3 consists of 14 residues. The germline CDR1 and CDR2 sequences are SEHNR and FQNEAQ (reference sequence). Trimming took 2 bases from V and 6 from J, leaving 11 bases between them. CDR3 in DNA: TGTGCCAGCAGCTTATTCGGGTCGGGTCAGCCCCAGCATTTT. Its protein product is CASSLFGSGQPQHF. The full variable domain, completed using reference TRBV7-9 and TRBJ1-5, is DTGVSQNPRHKITKRGQNVTFRCDPISEHNRLYWYRQTLGQGPEFLTYFQNEAQLEKSRLLSDRFSAERPKGSFSTLEIQRTEQGDSAMYLCASSLFGSGQPQHFGDGTRLSIL.

This sequence joins TRBV29-1 and TRBJ1-1, with a possible D match to TRBD1 (6 bases). The V end was cut by 6 bases, the J end by 3 bases, with 11 bases between. Germline-derived CDR1 and CDR2 are SQVTM and ANQGSEA. This CDR3 spans 12 amino acids. The CDR3 loop is CSVGGLDTEAFF. CDR3 in DNA: TGCAGCGTAGGGGGTCTCGACACTGAAGCTTTCTTT. Full variable domain (outside the CDR3, taken from reference TRBV29-1 and TRBJ1-1): SAVISQKPSRDICQRGTSLTIQCQVDSQVTMMFWYRQQPGQSLTLIATANQGSEATYESGFVIDKFPISRPNLTFSTLTVSNMSPEDSSIYLCSVGGLDTEAFFGQGTRLTVV.

This sequence joins TRBV6-5 and TRBJ1-2; no clear D gene. The length of the CDR3 is 11 residues. Trimming removed 2 bases at V and 13 bases at J, with 11 bases between. Germline lookup yields CDR1 MNHEY and CDR2 SVGAGI. CDR3 DNA: TGTGCCAGCAGTTACAATCATGAGGGCACCTTC. Its translation: CASSYNHEGTF.

The V gene is TRBV2, the J gene TRBJ1-6, with D perhaps TRBD1 (5 bases). CDR1 SNHLY and CDR2 FYNNEI come from the germline V gene. The CDR3 runs to 13 residues. Trimming left V 6 bases short and J 9 bases short, with 12 bases between. This CDR3 reads CASRVQGGSPLHF. The CDR3, as DNA: TGTGCCAGCAGGGTCCAGGGCGGTTCACCCCTCCACTTT.

This clone was seen only a few times. The J gene is TRBJ2-7, the V gene TRBV6-5; D is perhaps TRBD2 (5 bases). The V end lost 2 bases, the J end lost 5 bases, and 13 bases lay between the germline ends. Per the germline V gene, CDR1 is MNHEY and CDR2 is SVGAGI. The CDR3 consists of 14 residues. Here the CDR3 DNA reads TGTGCCAGCAGTTACGATCACCCAGCGGACGAGCAGTACTTC. It codes for CASSYDHPADEQYF.

The CDR3 here is CATSAGGAVRRNEAFF. The CDR3 DNA sequence: TGTGCCACCAGCGCAGGCGGGGCGGTCCGCCGCAACGAAGCTTTCTTT. This chain joins TRBV15 and TRBJ1-1, with D possibly TRBD1 on 5 matching bases. The CDR3 has 16 residues. V was pared by 5 bases and J by 8 bases, with 24 bases between. Germline CDR1 reads LNHNV; CDR2 reads YYDKDF (reference sequence).

This clone was seen once. The J gene is TRBJ1-2, the V gene TRBV6-5, with 7 bases that match TRBD1. With 6 bases clipped from V and 2 bases from J, the junction kept 6 bases outside the gene matches. The CDR3 consists of 14 residues. Per the germline V gene, CDR1 is MNHEY and CDR2 is SVGAGI. The CDR3 protein is CASSRTGTNYGYTF. CDR3 DNA: TGTGCCAGCAGCAGGACAGGAACCAACTATGGCTACACCTTC.

The chain links TRBV7-2 to TRBJ2-2, with no clear D. Trimming pared 3 bases from V and 7 bases from J, leaving 18 bases between. The CDR3 has 16 residues. Germline lookup yields CDR1 SGHTA and CDR2 FQGNSA. In DNA, the CDR3 is TGTGCCAGCAGCTTTGTCCCGGGTCCCGTTAACGGGGAGCTGTTTTTT. Translated, it gives CASSFVPGPVNGELFF.

The chain carries TRBV10-3 and TRBJ2-2, with 11 bases aligning to TRBD2. Unmatched junction bases numbered 4, after V lost 2 bases and J lost 2 bases. CDR1 and CDR2 (germline): ENHRY, SYGVKD. There are 17 residues in the CDR3. CDR3 sequence (DNA): TGTGCCATCAGTGAGGGAGGACTAGCGGGTAACACCGGGGAGCTGTTTTTT. Its protein product is CAISEGGLAGNTGELFF.

V usage is TRBV4-1 and J usage is TRBJ2-3; TRBD2 agrees at 11 bases. With 4 bases clipped from V and 3 bases from J, the junction kept 3 bases outside the gene matches. Germline loops: CDR1 MGHRA, CDR2 YSYEKL. The CDR3 totals 15 residues. CDR3 residues: CASSLGTSGTDTQYF. The CDR3 nucleotides read TGCGCCAGCAGCCTAGGGACTAGCGGAACAGATACGCAGTATTTT.

The gene calls are TRBV11-3 and TRBJ2-7; D is uncertain. V lost 1 base and J lost 2, with 9 bases in between. Germline V gene lookup returns CDR1 SGHNT and CDR2 YENEEA. This CDR3 is built from 14 residues. The CDR3 loop is CASSLGGNTYEQYF. The CDR3 DNA sequence: TGTGCCAGCAGCTTAGGTGGCAATACCTACGAGCAGTACTTC.

The CDR3 here is CASSLGVSSYNEQFF. As DNA, the CDR3 is TGTGCCAGCAGCTTAGGCGTGAGCTCCTACAATGAGCAGTTCTTC. The chain carries TRBV7-2 and TRBJ2-1, with no clear D. The CDR3 contains 15 residues. The ends were cut back, 1 base at V and 0 bases at J, with 7 bases in the middle. Germline V gene lookup returns CDR1 SGHTA and CDR2 FQGNSA.

The rearrangement links TRBV28 to TRBJ1-1, with 8 bases aligning to TRBD1. Germline V gene data show CDR1 as MDHEN and CDR2 as SYDVKM. The CDR3 contains 13 residues. V was clipped by 5 bases and J by 4 bases; unmatched bases: 3. The CDR3 is CASSLDRATEAFF. CDR3 sequence (DNA): TGTGCCAGCAGTCTGGACAGGGCCACTGAAGCTTTCTTT.